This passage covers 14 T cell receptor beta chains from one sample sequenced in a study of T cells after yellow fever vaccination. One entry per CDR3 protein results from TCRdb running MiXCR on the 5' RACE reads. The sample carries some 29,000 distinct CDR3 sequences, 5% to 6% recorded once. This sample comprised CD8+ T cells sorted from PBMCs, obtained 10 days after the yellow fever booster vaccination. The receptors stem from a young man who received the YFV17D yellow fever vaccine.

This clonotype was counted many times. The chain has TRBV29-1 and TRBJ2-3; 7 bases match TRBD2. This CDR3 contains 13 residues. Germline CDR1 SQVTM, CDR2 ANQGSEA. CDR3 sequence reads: CSGLAENTDTQYF. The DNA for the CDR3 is TGCAGTGGCCTAGCGGAGAACACAGATACGCAGTATTTT.

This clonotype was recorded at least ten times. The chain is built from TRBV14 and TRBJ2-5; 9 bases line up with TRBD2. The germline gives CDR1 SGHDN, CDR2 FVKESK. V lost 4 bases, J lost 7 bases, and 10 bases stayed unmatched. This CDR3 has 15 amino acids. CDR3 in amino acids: CASSPTTSGSGTQYF. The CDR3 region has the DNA TGTGCCAGCAGCCCGACGACTAGCGGTAGTGGGACCCAGTACTTC.

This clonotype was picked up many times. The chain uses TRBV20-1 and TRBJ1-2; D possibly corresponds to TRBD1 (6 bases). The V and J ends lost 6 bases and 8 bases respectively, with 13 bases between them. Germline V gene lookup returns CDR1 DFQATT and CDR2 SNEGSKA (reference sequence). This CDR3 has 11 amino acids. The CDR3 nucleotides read TGCAGTGCCCCGATGGGGGCCGGCTACACCTTC. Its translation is CSAPMGAGYTF.

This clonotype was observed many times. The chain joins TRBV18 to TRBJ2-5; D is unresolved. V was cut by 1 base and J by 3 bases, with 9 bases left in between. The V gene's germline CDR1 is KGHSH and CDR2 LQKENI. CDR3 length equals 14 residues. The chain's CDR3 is CASSPLQQKETQYF. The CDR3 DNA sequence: TGTGCCAGCTCACCACTGCAGCAAAAAGAGACCCAGTACTTC. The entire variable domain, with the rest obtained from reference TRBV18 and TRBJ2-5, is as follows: NAGVMQNPRHLVRRRGQEARLRCSPMKGHSHVYWYRQLPEEGLKFMVYLQKENIIDESGMPKERFSAEFPKEGPSILRIQQVVRGDSAAYFCASSPLQQKETQYFGPGTRLLVL.

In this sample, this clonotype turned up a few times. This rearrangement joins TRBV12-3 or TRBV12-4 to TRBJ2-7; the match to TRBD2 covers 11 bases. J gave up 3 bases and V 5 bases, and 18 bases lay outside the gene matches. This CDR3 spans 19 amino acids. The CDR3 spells CASSPERLAGLPLNYEQYF. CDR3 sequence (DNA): TGTGCCAGCAGTCCCGAGAGACTAGCGGGACTCCCTTTGAACTACGAGCAGTACTTC.

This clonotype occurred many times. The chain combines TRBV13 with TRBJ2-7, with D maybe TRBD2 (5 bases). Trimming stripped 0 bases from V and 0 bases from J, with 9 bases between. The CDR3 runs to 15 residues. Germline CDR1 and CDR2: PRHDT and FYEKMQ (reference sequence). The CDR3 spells CASSLGAGSSYEQYF. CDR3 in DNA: TGTGCCAGCAGCTTAGGGGCGGGCAGCTCCTACGAGCAGTACTTC.

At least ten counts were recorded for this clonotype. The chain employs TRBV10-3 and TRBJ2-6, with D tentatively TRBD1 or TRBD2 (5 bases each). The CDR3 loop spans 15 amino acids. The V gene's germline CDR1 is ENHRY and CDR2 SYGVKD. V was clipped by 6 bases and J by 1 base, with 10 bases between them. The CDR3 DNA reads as TGTGCCATCAGCGACAGCGGATCTGGGGCCAACGTCCTGACTTTC. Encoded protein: CAISDSGSGANVLTF.

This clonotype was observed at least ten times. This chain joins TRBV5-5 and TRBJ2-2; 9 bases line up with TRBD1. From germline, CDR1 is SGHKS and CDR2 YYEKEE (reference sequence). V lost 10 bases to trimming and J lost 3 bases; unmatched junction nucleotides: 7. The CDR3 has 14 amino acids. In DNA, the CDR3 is TGTGCCGCCGGGGACAGGGTGGACACCGGGGAGCTGTTTTTT. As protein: CAAGDRVDTGELFF.

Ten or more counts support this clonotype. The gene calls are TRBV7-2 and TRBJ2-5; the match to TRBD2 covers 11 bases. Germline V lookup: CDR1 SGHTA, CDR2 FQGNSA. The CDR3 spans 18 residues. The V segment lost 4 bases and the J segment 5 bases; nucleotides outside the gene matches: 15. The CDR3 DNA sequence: TGTGCCAGCAGCTCCTCCGGGACTAGCGGTCCTTGGTGGGAGACCCAGTACTTC. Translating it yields CASSSSGTSGPWWETQYF.

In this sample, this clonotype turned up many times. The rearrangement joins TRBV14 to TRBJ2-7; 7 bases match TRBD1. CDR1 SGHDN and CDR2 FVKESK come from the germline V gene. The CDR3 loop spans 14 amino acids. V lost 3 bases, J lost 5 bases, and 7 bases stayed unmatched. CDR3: CASSQVQGWDEQYF. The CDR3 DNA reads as TGTGCCAGCAGCCAGGTACAGGGGTGGGACGAGCAGTACTTC.

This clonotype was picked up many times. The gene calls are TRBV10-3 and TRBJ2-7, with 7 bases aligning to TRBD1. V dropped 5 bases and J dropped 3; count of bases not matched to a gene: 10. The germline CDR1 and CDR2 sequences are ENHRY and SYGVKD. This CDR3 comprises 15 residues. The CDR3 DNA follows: TGTGCCATCAGTCCTAGACAGGGTGGCCGCTACGAGCAGTACTTC. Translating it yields CAISPRQGGRYEQYF.

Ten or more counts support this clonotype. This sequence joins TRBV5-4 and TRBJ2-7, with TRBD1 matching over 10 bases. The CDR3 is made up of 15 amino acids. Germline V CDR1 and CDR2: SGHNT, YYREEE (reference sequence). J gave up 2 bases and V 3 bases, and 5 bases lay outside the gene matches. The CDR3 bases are TGTGCCAGCAGCTGGGGGGACAGGGGCGCCTACGAGCAGTACTTC. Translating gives CASSWGDRGAYEQYF.

The CDR3: CASSIGYEQYF. The CDR3 DNA reads TGTGCCAGTAGTATCGGCTACGAGCAGTACTTC. The rearrangement links TRBV19 to TRBJ2-7; D is ambiguous. V lost 3 bases and J lost 3, with 3 bases in between. The CDR3 is made up of 11 amino acids. Germline CDR1 LNHDA, CDR2 SQIVND (reference sequence).

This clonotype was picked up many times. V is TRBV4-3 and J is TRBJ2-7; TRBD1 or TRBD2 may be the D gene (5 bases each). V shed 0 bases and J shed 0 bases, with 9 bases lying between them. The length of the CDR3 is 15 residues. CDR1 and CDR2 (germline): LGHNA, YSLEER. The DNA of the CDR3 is TGCGCCAGCAGCCAAGAGGGGACCAGCTCCTACGAGCAGTACTTC. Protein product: CASSQEGTSSYEQYF.